The 5 T cell receptor beta chains below come from one sample, sequenced in a study of blood T cell repertoires in COVID-19. The repertoire was sequenced with immunoSEQ multiplex PCR; TCRdb's copy has only in-frame clones and lacks some. The sample lists hundreds of thousands of clones, about 82% occurring once. The sample consisted of peripheral blood. These receptors were taken from a woman over 75 with acute or convalescent COVID-19.

J is TRBJ1-2 and V is TRBV7-9; TRBD1 is a possible D gene (5 bases). CDR1 and CDR2 (germline): SEHNR, FQNEAQ (reference sequence). This CDR3 is 15 amino acids long. Trimming took off 4 bases at V and 6 bases at J, with 18 bases between the two ends. This CDR3 reads CASSSSLGGAHGYTF. The CDR3 DNA is TGTGCCAGCAGCTCCTCCTTGGGAGGGGCGCATGGCTACACCTTC.

This chain connects TRBV18 to TRBJ2-2; 9 nucleotides line up with TRBD2. Per the germline V gene, CDR1 is KGHSH and CDR2 is LQKENI. V shed 3 bases and J 0 bases; nucleotides not matched to a gene: 11. The CDR3 sequence is 19 residues long. The CDR3 sequence: CASSPKTLAGLANTGELFF. The CDR3 DNA reads as TGTGCCAGCTCACCGAAAACGCTAGCGGGGCTCGCGAACACCGGGGAGCTGTTTTTT. The full variable domain, in which reference TRBV18 and TRBJ2-2 provide the parts outside the CDR3, is NAGVMQNPRHLVRRRGQEARLRCSPMKGHSHVYWYRQLPEEGLKFMVYLQKENIIDESGMPKERFSAEFPKEGPSILRIQQVVRGDSAAYFCASSPKTLAGLANTGELFFGEGSRLTVL.

This clone was detected a few times. The CDR3 sequence: CASSLTGTGGDTQYF. The DNA of the CDR3 is TGTGCCAGCAGCTTAACGGGGACAGGCGGAGATACGCAGTATTTT. V usage is TRBV7-3 and J usage is TRBJ2-3; 8 bases match TRBD1. V lost 0 bases and J lost 5; bases outside the gene matches: 4. The germline V gene encodes CDR1 SGHTA and CDR2 FQGTGA. The CDR3 is 15 residues long.

V and J are TRBV7-9 and TRBJ2-7, with 9 bases lining up with TRBD2. This CDR3 has 18 residues. With V trimmed by 4 bases and J by 0 bases, 13 bases remained unmatched. CDR1 and CDR2 (germline): SEHNR, FQNEAQ (reference sequence). DNA of the CDR3: TGTGCCAGCAGCTCCACGGTTGCTAGCGGGACTCTCTCCTACGAGCAGTACTTC. This codes for CASSSTVASGTLSYEQYF.

This chain joins TRBV19 and TRBJ2-5; tentative D call: TRBD1 (6 bases). With 5 bases removed from V and 4 bases from J, the gap between germline ends came to 11 bases. The germline V gene encodes CDR1 LNHDA and CDR2 SQIVND (reference sequence). CDR3 length equals 13 residues. CDR3 nucleotide sequence: TGTGCCAGTAGTGCCGACAGGTCAGAGACCCAGTACTTC. Translation gives CASSADRSETQYF.